The rows below give T cell receptor beta chains drawn from one sample of a study of Graves' ophthalmopathy and Graves' hyperthyroidism. TCRdb reprocessed the multiplex PCR reads with MiXCR, giving one entry per CDR3 protein. The sample lists 500,000 to 600,000 distinct CDR3 sequences; less than 40% were seen once. The specimen was peripheral blood or thyroid tissue (not recorded which). The source is an adult man with Graves' hyperthyroidism. Each CDR3 is given with its conserved first and last residue. A D gene is named only where the DNA matches it firmly. Part of the rows lack a size; the others show once, few, many or a class for expanded clones.

size	D	V	J	DNA	CDR3
many	NA	TRBV7-3	TRBJ2-7	TGTGCCAGCAGCTTAACTGGAGCAGGGTCCTACGAGCAGTACTTC	CASSLTGAGSYEQYF
few	NA	TRBV19	TRBJ1-1	TGTGCCAGTAGTAGGCGGGGGGCAAGCACTGAAGCTTTCTTT	CASSRRGASTEAFF
many	NA	TRBV7-2	TRBJ2-7	TGTGCCAGCAGCTTGATAGGGATGGGCTACGAGCAGTACTTC	CASSLIGMGYEQYF
many	NA	TRBV12-3/TRBV12-4	TRBJ1-5	TGTGCCAGCAGATACAACTACAATCAGCCCCAGCATTTT	CASRYNYNQPQHF
NA	TRBD1	TRBV7-8	TRBJ1-2	TGTGCCAGCACCGGGACAGGGGGTGACTATGGCTACACCTTC	CASTGTGGDYGYTF
once	NA	TRBV7-2	TRBJ1-2	TGTGCCAGCGGCTTAGCGAGGGAGAAGACCCATGGCTACACCTTC	CASGLAREKTHGYTF
NA	TRBD2	TRBV7-2	TRBJ2-3	TGTGCCAGCAGCTTTCGACTAGCGGGAGATACAGATACGCAGTATTTT	CASSFRLAGDTDTQYF
NA	TRBD1	TRBV7-2	TRBJ1-2	TGTGCCAGCAGACCCAGGGGGAGCTCCGGAAACTATGGCTACACCTTC	CASRPRGSSGNYGYTF
NA	NA	TRBV7-2	TRBJ1-2	TGTGCCAGCAGTCAACAGGGTGGCGGCTACACCTTC	CASSQQGGGYTF
many	NA	TRBV7-3	TRBJ2-2	TGTGCCAGCAGCTTGCACGCGAACACCGGGGAGCTGTTTTTT	CASSLHANTGELFF
few	TRBD1	TRBV12-3/TRBV12-4	TRBJ1-5	TGTGCCAGCAGTTTATTGCCAACAGGGGCCGGCAATCAGCCCCAGCATTTT	CASSLLPTGAGNQPQHF
few	NA	TRBV27	TRBJ2-5	TGTGCCAGCAGTTTATCGGTCCACGGAGCCCAGTACTTC	CASSLSVHGAQYF
many	NA	TRBV12-3/TRBV12-4	TRBJ2-5	TGTGCCAGCAGTTGGGCCCAGGGGGAGACCCAGTACTTC	CASSWAQGETQYF
NA	NA	TRBV29-1	TRBJ1-4	TGCAGCGTTGCAAAGGAGGACCTGAACAAGGTGTTTTTT	CSVAKEDLNKVFF
many	NA	TRBV29-1	TRBJ2-7	TGCAGCGTTGAAGACGGTATCGGGGGCTCCTACGAGCAGTACTTC	CSVEDGIGGSYEQYF
NA	NA	TRBV9	TRBJ2-3	TGTGCCAGCAGCGCTATAGATTTTAGCACAGATACGCAGTATTTT	CASSAIDFSTDTQYF
many	NA	TRBV12-3/TRBV12-4	TRBJ2-7	TGTGCCAGCAGTTTAGCGCCCAGGCCCGGGGTCGAGCAGTACTTC	CASSLAPRPGVEQYF
NA	TRBD2	TRBV7-8	TRBJ2-3	TGTGCCAGCAGGGTAGCGGGGGGGACGACAGATACGCAGTATTTT	CASRVAGGTTDTQYF
NA	TRBD2	TRBV20-1	TRBJ2-7	TGCAGTGCTAGCCCAGCGGGGAGCTACAATGAGCAGTACTTC	CSASPAGSYNEQYF
NA	NA	TRBV24-1	TRBJ1-2	TGTGCCACCAGTGATTCCGGGGAGCCTAACTATGGCTACACCTTC	CATSDSGEPNYGYTF
many	NA	TRBV13	TRBJ1-1	TGTGCCAGCAGCGCCTCAATGAACACTGAAGCTTTCTTT	CASSASMNTEAFF
NA	TRBD2	TRBV29-1	TRBJ2-7	TGCAGCGTGAATTCTAGCGGCGAGCAGTACTTC	CSVNSSGEQYF
NA	NA	TRBV3-1	TRBJ1-4	TGTGCCAGCAGCCAAGGCACCTCCTATGAAAAACTGTTTTTT	CASSQGTSYEKLFF
many	NA	TRBV5-1	TRBJ1-6	TGCGCCAGCAGAAATTCACCCCTCCACTTT	CASRNSPLHF
NA	NA	TRBV10-2	TRBJ1-2	TGCACCAGCGGAGGGAACCTCAAGAGTAACTATGGCTACACCTTC	CTSGGNLKSNYGYTF
many	TRBD1	TRBV20-1	TRBJ2-7	TGCAGTGCTGGACGGACAGGGAGCTCCTACGAGCAGTACTTC	CSAGRTGSSYEQYF
many	NA	TRBV15	TRBJ1-6	TGTGCCACCAGCGGACGGGCGTGGGGCGCGGATTCACCCCTCCACTTT	CATSGRAWGADSPLHF
many	TRBD1	TRBV20-1	TRBJ1-1	TGCAGTCCGAGACAGGGAGACACTGAAGCTTTCTTT	CSPRQGDTEAFF